A single sample gave rise to the 20 T cell receptor beta chains below, sequenced in a study of post-analysis software for immune sequencing data. Whole-study results and caveats: Compared with controls, patients had more of 4 or 5 TRBV segments, including TRBV5-6, TRBV5-1 and TRBV20-1.

Unique molecular identifiers were built into the TCR beta cDNA libraries. In TCRdb, the PCR reads were re-called with MiXCR into one record per CDR3 protein. The sample gives hundreds of thousands of distinct CDR3 sequences, about 53% of which show up once; around 4.5% is in the top ten. Their target antigens are unknown. Source material: blood. The source is a girl between 10 and 17 years old with multiple sclerosis.

The rearrangement joins TRBV4-2 to TRBJ1-1; tentatively, D is TRBD1 (6 bases). The CDR3 is made up of 16 amino acids. From germline, CDR1 is LGHNA and CDR2 YNFKEQ. The V end lost 3 bases, the J end lost 11 bases, and 25 bases lay between the germline ends. The CDR3 DNA reads as TGTGCCAGCAGCCACCCGGGGGAACAGGGACCCGCGGGGGCTTTCTTT. It translates to CASSHPGEQGPAGAFF.

This CDR3 is CAISESLPGAVEQYF. Here the CDR3 DNA reads TGTGCCATCAGTGAGTCCCTTCCAGGGGCGGTGGAGCAGTACTTC. The chain uses TRBV10-3 and TRBJ2-7; possibly TRBD1 for D (6 bases). Germline V CDR1 and CDR2: ENHRY, SYGVKD. The ends were cut back, 0 bases at V and 7 bases at J, with 16 bases in the middle. The CDR3 is made up of 15 amino acids.

The CDR3 region has the DNA TGTGCCACCAGTGAGGCGGCGCCGGACACAGATACGCAGTATTTT. Translation gives CATSEAAPDTDTQYF. The chain recombines TRBV24-1 with TRBJ2-3; no clear D gene. The length of the CDR3 is 15 residues. Per germline, CDR1 KGHDR and CDR2 SFDVKD. Trimming pared 4 bases from V and 2 bases from J, leaving 12 bases between.

This chain joins TRBV28 and TRBJ2-7; TRBD1 agrees at 10 bases. The junction had 2 bases not matched to a gene; V was cut back by 9 bases and J by 6 bases. Looked up from germline, CDR1 is MDHEN and CDR2 is SYDVKM. This CDR3 comprises 11 residues. The CDR3 nucleotides read TGTGCCAGTGGGACAGGGGTCGAGCAGTACTTC. It translates to CASGTGVEQYF.

Only a few counts were recorded for this clonotype. The chain joins TRBV5-1 to TRBJ2-7; D may match TRBD1 or TRBD2 (5 bases each). Germline CDR1 is SGHRS and CDR2 is YFSETQ. Trimming took off 2 bases at V and 6 bases at J, with 18 bases between the two ends. The CDR3 extends over 15 amino acids. The CDR3 spells CASSFRDGAVGEQYF. In DNA form, the CDR3 reads TGCGCCAGCAGCTTCCGGGACGGAGCTGTGGGCGAGCAGTACTTC.

This sequence joins TRBV3-1 and TRBJ2-5; D gene ambiguous. Gene TRBJ2-7 matches the end of the DNA better, so the J call may be wrong. The CDR3 loop spans 12 amino acids. CDR1 and CDR2 (germline): LGHDT, YNNKEL (reference sequence). Here the CDR3 reads CASSHGRDEQYF. CDR3 bases: TGTGCCAGCAGCCACGGTAGAGACGAGCAGTACTTC.

The V call is TRBV7-2, the J call TRBJ2-4; 7 bases map to TRBD2. The end of the DNA aligns better with TRBJ2-7, so the J call may be wrong. The CDR3 runs 18 residues. Germline CDR1 reads SGHTA; CDR2 reads FQGNSA. DNA for the CDR3: TGTGCCAGCAGCTTAAGGGGAGCGGGAATATCCCTCTACTACGAGCAGTACTTC. It yields the protein CASSLRGAGISLYYEQYF.

The CDR3 DNA is TGTGCCAGCAGCTTAGCGGCGAGACCACTCGGAGAGACCCAGTACTTC. Protein: CASSLAARPLGETQYF. V usage is TRBV7-6 and J usage is TRBJ2-7; D remains unclear. The DNA end is more similar to TRBJ2-5, so the J call may be wrong. The CDR3 loop spans 16 amino acids. Germline CDR1 SGHVS, CDR2 FNYEAQ.

This clonotype was picked up many times. Mismatch with germline at one junction end may stem from a read error. This sequence joins TRBV5-1 and TRBJ2-7; 10 nucleotides match TRBD2. CDR3 length: 13 amino acids. Germline V gene sequence: CDR1 SGHRS, CDR2 YFSETQ. CDR3 in amino acids: CASRLAGAYEQYF. In DNA, the CDR3 is TGTGCCAGCAGGCTAGCGGGGGCCTACGAGCAGTACTTC.

J is TRBJ2-5 and V is TRBV10-3; tentatively, D is TRBD2 (5 bases). Germline lookup yields CDR1 ENHRY and CDR2 SYGVKD. The CDR3 spans 14 residues. V was clipped by 6 bases and J by 11 bases, with 22 bases between them. In DNA, the CDR3 is TGTGCCATCAGGCGGACCCGGAGGAACAATGAGCAGTACTTC. It codes for CAIRRTRRNNEQYF.

The CDR3 loop reads CATGRSNQPQHF. The CDR3 DNA reads as TGTGCCACCGGGCGGAGCAATCAGCCCCAGCATTTT. This rearrangement joins TRBV21-1 to TRBJ1-5; TRBD1, the D gene given by the table, was not confirmed from the DNA. TRBV21-1 constitutes a pseudogene. The CDR3 totals 12 residues.

This chain connects TRBV7-8 to TRBJ1-4; D is undetermined. The CDR3 has 16 residues. V was cut by 1 base and J by 4 bases, with 13 bases left in between. Looked up from germline, CDR1 is SGHVS and CDR2 is FQNEAQ. CDR3 DNA sequence: TGTGCCAGCAGCTTAGTCGGTGGCCAGGTTAATGAAAAACTGTTTTTT. Its translation: CASSLVGGQVNEKLFF.

The chain is built from TRBV6-5 and TRBJ2-1; 8 bases match TRBD1. The CDR3 has 15 residues. V gave up 6 bases and J gave up 4 bases; unmatched junction bases: 8. Germline-derived CDR1 and CDR2 are MNHEY and SVGAGI. The DNA for the CDR3 is TGTGCCAGCAGCTCCCGGACAGGGCGATACAATGAGCAGTTCTTC. It yields the protein CASSSRTGRYNEQFF.

On this clonotype itself: One end of the junction fails to match germline, which may point to a read error. The chain has TRBV3-1 and TRBJ2-7, with TRBD2 as a possible D gene (6 bases). Looked up from germline, CDR1 is LGHDT and CDR2 is YNNKEL (reference sequence). There are 16 residues in the CDR3. The CDR3 region is CASGQGRPRGVSEQYF. For the CDR3, the DNA is TGTGCCAGCGGCCAAGGACGACCGCGGGGAGTTTCAGAGCAGTACTTC.

V is TRBV5-6 and J is TRBJ2-1, with D perhaps matching TRBD1 (6 bases). The CDR3 contains 13 residues. The germline V and J ends were trimmed by 4 bases and 8 bases, with 13 bases remaining between them. Germline assignment: CDR1 SGHDT and CDR2 YYEEEE. The CDR3 region is CASSVDSLDEQFF. The CDR3 DNA follows: TGTGCCAGCAGCGTGGACAGCCTAGATGAGCAGTTCTTC. Full variable domain (outside the CDR3, taken from reference TRBV5-6 and TRBJ2-1): DAGVTQSPTHLIKTRGQQVTLRCSPKSGHDTVSWYQQALGQGPQFIFQYYEEEERQRGNFPDRFSGHQFPNYSSELNVNALLLGDSALYLCASSVDSLDEQFFGPGTRLTVL.

The rearrangement links TRBV7-2 to TRBJ2-3; no clear D gene. CDR3 length: 13 amino acids. Per germline, CDR1 SGHTA and CDR2 FQGNSA. Between the trimmed V and J ends, which lost 3 bases and 4 bases, there was a span of 8 bases. CDR3 protein: CASSLSIPDTQYF. The CDR3 DNA follows: TGTGCCAGCAGCTTGTCTATCCCAGATACGCAGTATTTT.

Notes on this clonotype: Germline is not matched at one junction end, which may reflect a read error. The rearrangement links TRBV5-1 to TRBJ2-3; possibly TRBD2 for D (5 bases). Germline lookup yields CDR1 SGHRS and CDR2 YFSETQ. The CDR3 has 15 residues. In DNA, the CDR3 is TGCGCCAGCGGCTTGGGTCCAGCGGTGCGGGATACGCAGTATTTT. Translating gives CASGLGPAVRDTQYF.

The rearrangement uses TRBV7-6 and TRBJ1-6; possibly TRBD1 for D (6 bases). Germline values: CDR1 SGHVS, CDR2 FNYEAQ. The CDR3 covers 15 residues. The V and J ends lost 4 bases and 9 bases respectively, with 16 bases between them. The CDR3 DNA reads TGTGCCAGCAGCTCATCCGGGACAAATGGTTCACCCCTCCACTTT. This codes for CASSSSGTNGSPLHF.

The CDR3 loop is CASEGEILGGNYGYTF. DNA for the CDR3: TGTGCCAGCGAGGGTGAAATCCTTGGGGGAAACTATGGCTACACCTTC. This chain connects TRBV9 to TRBJ1-2; a possible D gene is TRBD1 (5 bases). The CDR3 spans 16 residues. Germline V gives CDR1 SGDLS, CDR2 YYNGEE. Deletions cut 7 bases from V and 2 bases from J, with 21 bases between.

This clonotype appeared a single time. J is TRBJ1-2 and V is TRBV6-1, with 7 bases fitting TRBD1. The CDR3 has 14 amino acids. J gave up 4 bases and V 2 bases, and 4 bases lay outside the gene matches. Per germline, CDR1 MNHNS and CDR2 SASEGT. The CDR3 nucleotides are TGTGCCAGCAGTGAAAGTACAGGGGTCTATGGCTACACCTTC. This translates into CASSESTGVYGYTF.